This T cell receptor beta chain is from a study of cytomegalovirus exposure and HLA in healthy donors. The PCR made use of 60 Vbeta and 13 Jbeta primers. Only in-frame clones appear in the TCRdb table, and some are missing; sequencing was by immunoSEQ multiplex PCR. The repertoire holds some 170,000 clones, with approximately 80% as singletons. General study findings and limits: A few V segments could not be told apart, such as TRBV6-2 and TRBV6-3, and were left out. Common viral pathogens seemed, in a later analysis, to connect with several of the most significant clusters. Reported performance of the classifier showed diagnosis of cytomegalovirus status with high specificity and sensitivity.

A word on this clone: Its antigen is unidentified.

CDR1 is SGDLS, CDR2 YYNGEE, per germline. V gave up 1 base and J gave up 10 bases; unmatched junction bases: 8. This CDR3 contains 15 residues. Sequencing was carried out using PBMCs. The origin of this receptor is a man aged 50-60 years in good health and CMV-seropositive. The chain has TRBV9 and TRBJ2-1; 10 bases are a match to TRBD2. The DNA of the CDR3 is TGTGCCAGCAGCGTAACTCTAGCGGGGGCGGGGGAGCAGTTCTTC. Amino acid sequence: CASSVTLAGAGEQFF.